This T cell receptor (beta chain) emerged from a study of shared clonotypes between healthy human individuals (dated by TCRdb to the early 2020s). In terms of the full investigation: The cohort included a few men and a couple of women between 18 and 49 years of age. For each donor, three plates each were used for CD4 naive and CD4 memory, two plates were used for CD8 naive, and one plate was used for CD8 memory. Leukapheresis yielded between about 0.9 and 9.5 billion PBMCs per donor. Blood TCR repertoires of about 5 healthy adults were deeply sequenced to estimate repertoire size and the extent of clonotype sharing between individuals. To increase sequencing depth and limit assay-specific biases, different laboratories used diverse techniques to prepare libraries and sequence TCR repertoires.

Using the deep immunoSEQ assay, multiplex PCR amplified TCR CDR3 regions from genomic DNA. Extracted genomic DNA from each cell subset was spread evenly across all wells of several immunoSEQ 96-well plates, with each plate serving as a replicate. For sorted subsets, each replicate PCR was loaded with 200 ng genomic DNA, equivalent to approximately 27,000 T cell genomes. The purified libraries were quantified using a Qubit 3.0 fluorometer, sized with a Bioanalyzer 2100, and then quantified again using the KAPA Library Quantification kit. Every immunoSEQ 96-well plate was sequenced on a dedicated single-read 150-cycle Illumina NextSeq 550 flow cell. On the study's bioinformatics: The immunoSEQ output contained only junctional sequences without quality scores, so filtering could not match that applied to full-length reads. Sequences were annotated with PyIR, a Python wrapper for IgBLAST v1.9, and V/J genes and CDR3 were assigned using IMGT germline references. Reads with weak V/J assignments (E-value above 1e-6), missing CDR3, stop codons, out-of-frame junctions, or ambiguous translated residues were removed. V3J clonotypes were defined as sequences sharing an identical inferred V gene, J gene, and CDR3 amino acid sequence. Percentage overlap between repertoires was computed as shared unique clonotypes divided by the size of the smaller repertoire. Repertoire richness was assessed with RTK rarefaction, the Chao1 estimator, and Recon v2.1 estimates of unobserved clonotypes. Generation probabilities were computed with OLGA for all TCRbeta clonotypes obtained by the gDNA method from a few donors. Imported from immuneACCESS, the table was reduced by TCRdb to in-frame sequences with V and J called. These copies leave out some clones; in studies compared against another copy, an unresolved V gene accounts for under half, and the cause of the remainder is not known. D and trimming come from the DNA, and the V and J calls and clone size come from that table. The sample table lists approximately 1,000,000 clones, roughly 80% of them with a count of one. More than 0.85% of the sample is taken by the ten largest.

From the cysteine through the phenylalanine, the CDR3 covers 10 amino acids. Only the CDR3 region is kept as DNA, spanning 30 bases read in frame from base 1. Sequences DFQATT (CDR1) and SNEGSKA (CDR2) are obtained from the germline V gene (reference sequence). Donors were healthy HIV-negative adults with no recently reported acute infections or vaccinations. All donors were Caucasian adults living in Nashville, Tennessee, USA. Magnetic negative selection was used to enrich CD4+ T cells, after which naive cells were positively selected on CD45RA and the negative fraction became the memory subset. Blood was obtained by leukapheresis, after which PBMCs were separated by Ficoll-Histopaque density gradient centrifugation and cryopreserved in liquid nitrogen vapor phase. Purity and quantity of every magnetically sorted T cell population were checked by analytical flow cytometry. Genomic DNA was isolated from each sorted fraction and quantified by UV absorbance on a Nanodrop 2000c.

Broad study findings and their caveats: Around 5% of naive CD4, 3.5% of naive CD8, about 2.5% of memory CD4, and over 0.35% of memory CD8 clonotypes were shared across several donors. Naive subsets generally had larger estimated clonotype richness than memory subsets. Sampling was restricted to blood, and TCR repertoires in tissue are likely to differ from TCR repertoires in blood. Based on pairwise subsampling, the degree of clonotype sharing among donors was expected to be affected by sequencing depth. Even with the large sequencing depth, rarefaction of the sorted-subset datasets indicated that sequencing was incomplete. Because the study included a small number of donors, the genetic and exposure-history diversity represented was limited. Compared with non-shared clonotypes, the clonotypes found in all four sorted-subset donors had higher generation probabilities.

Comment on this clone: This clone's antigen is unknown. No base-level quality is on record; no much larger clone is a single base apart.

Sequences were obtained from memory CD4+ T cells from PBMCs. The sample's cell subset or site label is to be understood as: CD45RA-negative fraction. The chain uses TRBV20-1 and TRBJ2-2, with the D gene uncertain. This sequence was found in a man between 18 and 29 years old in good health. Some clones in this sample may be carry-over from other donors' samples. The base sequence is TGCACCGTTCCCACTGGGGAGCTGTTTTTT. Its protein product is CTVPTGELFF.